Below are 6 T cell receptor beta chains sequenced from a single sample in a study of blood T cell repertoires in COVID-19. The method was immunoSEQ multiplex PCR; TCRdb's version includes in-frame clones alone and lacks a portion of them. The data contain 200,000 to 300,000 clones, about 85% of them singletons. Sample: peripheral blood. The receptors here all came from a man aged 55 to 70 with acute or convalescent COVID-19.

The gene calls are TRBV21-1 and TRBJ2-2; the table names TRBD2, a call not compared with the DNA. TRBV21-1 is a known pseudogene. The CDR3 loop spans 18 amino acids. CDR3 coding DNA: TGTGCCAGCAGCAAAGTCATAGGGCTAGCGGGGGACGGGTGGGAGCTGTTTTTT. This encodes CASSKVIGLAGDGWELFF.

This chain links TRBV6-5 with TRBJ2-7; the match to TRBD2 covers 10 bases. The CDR3 totals 15 residues. Per germline, CDR1 MNHEY and CDR2 SVGAGI. With 0 bases clipped from V and 5 bases from J, the junction kept 4 bases outside the gene matches. The CDR3 nucleotides read TGTGCCAGCAGTTACTCGAGCGGGAGGGTCGACGAGCAGTACTTC. Its translation is CASSYSSGRVDEQYF.

The table lists this clone with a few counts. The J gene is TRBJ1-5, the V gene TRBV15; 8 nucleotides align to TRBD1. Germline CDR1 reads LNHNV; CDR2 reads YYDKDF (reference sequence). The CDR3 totals 15 residues. The V and J ends lost 5 bases and 2 bases, in that order; junction bases with no gene match: 5. DNA of the CDR3: TGTGCCACCAGCTGGACAGGGAAGGGCAATCAGCCCCAGCATTTT. Translation gives CATSWTGKGNQPQHF.

This chain connects TRBV27 to TRBJ1-2, with TRBD1 matching 7 bases. Germline V gene data show CDR1 as MNHEY and CDR2 as SMNVEV (reference sequence). After removal of 5 bases from V and 0 bases from J, the junction contained 3 bases not matched to a gene. The CDR3 spans 14 residues. DNA of the CDR3: TGTGCCAGCAGTCTCCAGGGGGCTAACTATGGCTACACCTTC. Amino acids: CASSLQGANYGYTF.

The chain uses TRBV6-1 and TRBJ1-1; possible D gene TRBD1, 5 bases. The CDR3 runs to 14 residues. CDR1 and CDR2 from the germline V gene are MNHNS and SASEGT. Trimming removed 5 bases at V and 2 bases at J, with 12 bases between. CDR3 amino acids: CASSSTDTNTEAFF. The CDR3 coding sequence is TGTGCCAGCAGTTCTACGGACACCAACACTGAAGCTTTCTTT.

In DNA, the CDR3 is TGTGCCAGTAGTATAGGGGGGACAGCGAACACTGAAGCTTTCTTT. Translating gives CASSIGGTANTEAFF. This chain joins TRBV19 and TRBJ1-1; 7 bases agree with TRBD1. CDR1 and CDR2 (germline): LNHDA, SQIVND (reference sequence). Trimming took 1 base from V and 1 from J; bases not matched to a gene: 3. The CDR3 runs 15 residues.